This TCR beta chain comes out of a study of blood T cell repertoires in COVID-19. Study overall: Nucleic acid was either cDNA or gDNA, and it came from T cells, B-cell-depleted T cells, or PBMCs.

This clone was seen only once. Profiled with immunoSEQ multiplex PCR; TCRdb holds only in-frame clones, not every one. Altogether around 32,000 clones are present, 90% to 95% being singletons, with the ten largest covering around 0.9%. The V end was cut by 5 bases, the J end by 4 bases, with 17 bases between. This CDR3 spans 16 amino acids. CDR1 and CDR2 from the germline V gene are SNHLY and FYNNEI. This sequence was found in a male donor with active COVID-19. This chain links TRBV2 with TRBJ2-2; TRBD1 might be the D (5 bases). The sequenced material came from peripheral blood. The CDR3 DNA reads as TGTGCCAGCAGTAGGTCTCAGGGAAGGGTCACCGGGGAGCTGTTTTTT. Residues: CASSRSQGRVTGELFF.